This entry lists 14 T cell receptor beta chains sequenced from one sample in a study of regulatory T cells in long-lasting Graves disease (dated by TCRdb to 2020 to 2023). Libraries were built with multiplex PCR. The instrument given in TCRdb is Illumina HiSeq 4000. CDR3 regions were amplified by Arm-PCR with iRepertoire HTBI primers to construct TCR beta libraries. The public reads were reprocessed in TCRdb via fastp at Q25 and MiXCR, keeping in-frame beta chains. Here each entry gathers all rows of one CDR3 protein and keeps the most common genes and DNA. For this sample the table gives about 450,000 distinct CDR3 sequences, of which 14% were detected only once. Of the sample, more than 15% falls within the top ten clones. The meaning of the sample's time point label: newly diagnosed GD, antithyroid drugs for less than 3 months. For both TCR sequencing and RNA sequencing, RNA was extracted from PBMCs using TRIzol.

This sample was shared with a second study, whose subject was T cells in Graves' hyperthyroidism and ophthalmopathy.

Material: peripheral blood mononuclear cells (PBMCs), obtained at new diagnosis, from a patient treated with antithyroid drugs. Every receptor here comes from a woman aged 45-65 years with Graves disease. Donor details come from another sample of the same person, matched by shared clones.

V usage is TRBV19 and J usage is TRBJ2-2; D remains ambiguous. V shed 5 bases and J shed 5 bases, with 18 bases lying between them. The germline gives CDR1 LNHDA, CDR2 SQIVND (reference sequence). This CDR3 region has 16 residues. This CDR3 is CASSFSTGPGTGELFF. CDR3 nucleotide sequence: TGTGCCAGTAGTTTCTCGACTGGACCAGGAACCGGGGAGCTGTTTTTT. Using reference TRBV19 and TRBJ2-2 for the parts outside the CDR3, the full variable domain is DGGITQSPKYLFRKEGQNVTLSCEQNLNHDAMYWYRQDPGQGLRLIYYSQIVNDFQKGDIAEGYSVSREKKESFPLTVTSAQKNPTAFYLCASSFSTGPGTGELFFGEGSRLTVL.

In its sample, this clonotype was seen many times. The CDR3 bases are TGCAGCGGCACTAGCGGGGATTACCTCTCCTACAATGAGCAGTTCTTC. It yields the protein CSGTSGDYLSYNEQFF. This chain connects TRBV29-1 to TRBJ2-1; 10 positions match TRBD2. The germline gives CDR1 SQVTM, CDR2 ANQGSEA. With V trimmed by 7 bases and J by 0 bases, 9 bases remained unmatched. The CDR3 length is 16 residues.

This clonotype appeared a few times. The genes are TRBV20-1 and TRBJ2-7; possibly TRBD1 or TRBD2 for D (7 bases each). The CDR3 is 13 residues long. V gave up 6 bases and J gave up 3 bases, with 15 bases separating them. The germline V gene has CDR1 DFQATT and CDR2 SNEGSKA (reference sequence). The CDR3 is CSANPGGDYEQYF. The DNA for the CDR3 is TGCAGTGCGAACCCAGGGGGGGACTACGAGCAGTACTTC.

There are many counts of this clonotype. The rearrangement joins TRBV10-3 to TRBJ2-1; 8 bases map to TRBD2. CDR1 ENHRY and CDR2 SYGVKD come from the germline V gene. The trim removed 0 bases at V and 4 bases at J, leaving 11 bases unmatched. The CDR3 is 18 amino acids. For the CDR3, the DNA is TGTGCCATCAGTGAGTCTACGTTATACGCGGGAGGATACAATGAGCAGTTCTTC. This gives the protein CAISESTLYAGGYNEQFF.

The chain joins TRBV7-3 to TRBJ2-1; a possible D gene is TRBD2 (6 bases). Trimming shortened V by 6 bases and J by 1 base, and 10 bases separated the two germline ends. The CDR3 is 14 residues long. Germline V gives CDR1 SGHTA, CDR2 FQGTGA. CDR3 nucleotide sequence: TGTGCCAGCAGTATGGAGGGGTCCTACAATGAGCAGTTCTTC. Its translation is CASSMEGSYNEQFF.

This clonotype appeared many times. The rearrangement uses TRBV12-3 or TRBV12-4 and TRBJ1-5; D may be TRBD1 (6 bases). The CDR3 is made up of 14 amino acids. V dropped 7 bases and J dropped 2 bases, with 12 bases sitting between them. In DNA form, the CDR3 reads TGTGCCAGCACCAACAGGGAAGGCAATCAGCCCCAGCATTTT. Its translation is CASTNREGNQPQHF.

Many counts were recorded for this clonotype. The genes are TRBV20-1 and TRBJ2-5; 11 bases fit TRBD2. CDR1 is DFQATT, CDR2 SNEGSKA, per germline (reference sequence). The CDR3 covers 18 residues. Trimming took 3 bases from V and 2 from J; bases not matched to a gene: 14. CDR3 bases: TGCAGTGCTAGTGGGGGGGAACGACTAGCGGGGACTCAAGAGACCCAGTACTTC. Protein sequence: CSASGGERLAGTQETQYF.

As to this clonotype: No conserved phenylalanine or tryptophan ends this CDR3, so it is likely a read error. The genes are TRBV3-1 and TRBJ2-1; D is possibly TRBD1 (6 bases). CDR1 LGHDT and CDR2 YNNKEL come from the germline V gene (reference sequence). The CDR3 is made up of 18 amino acids. Trimming pared 0 bases from V and 6 bases from J, leaving 21 bases between. CDR3 DNA sequence: TGTGCCAGCAGCCAAGATTTAGGTCTGAGGACAGAGTTCAATGAGCAGTTCCTC. Its translation is CASSQDLGLRTEFNEQFL.

A remark on this clonotype: A much larger clone differs by one base, so this may be a read error. The chain couples TRBV7-2 to TRBJ2-5; D call uncertain. Looked up from germline, CDR1 is SGHTA and CDR2 is FQGNSA. CDR3 length equals 13 residues. The ends were cut back, 4 bases at V and 11 bases at J, with 17 bases in the middle. CDR3 DNA: TGTGCCAGCAGCTCGCCAGTGACCAATGAGCAGTACTTC. Amino acids: CASSSPVTNEQYF.

This chain uses TRBV18 with TRBJ2-6; TRBD2 is a possible D gene (6 bases). Germline lookup yields CDR1 KGHSH and CDR2 LQKENI. The ends were cut back, 2 bases at V and 2 bases at J, with 7 bases in the middle. The CDR3 has 15 amino acids. CDR3 coding DNA: TGTGCCAGCTCACCAGGGGAGGCTGGGGCCAACGTCCTGACTTTC. Protein sequence: CASSPGEAGANVLTF.

This chain uses TRBV20-1 with TRBJ1-2, with D maybe TRBD1 (6 bases). Deletions cut 3 bases from V and 8 bases from J, with 16 bases between. CDR3 length: 13 residues. Germline V gene data show CDR1 as DFQATT and CDR2 as SNEGSKA (reference sequence). CDR3 sequence (DNA): TGCAGTGCTAGGACAGGACAGCTCTCCGGCTACACCTTC. Translated: CSARTGQLSGYTF.

A few counts support this clonotype. The V gene is TRBV5-6, the J gene TRBJ2-7, with a weak D call TRBD2 (5 bases). Trimming stripped 4 bases from V and 2 bases from J, with 16 bases between. Germline V gene data show CDR1 as SGHDT and CDR2 as YYEEEE. This CDR3 has 15 amino acids. The CDR3 reads CASSQGLPLPYEQYF. CDR3 coding DNA: TGTGCCAGCAGCCAAGGACTCCCCTTACCCTACGAGCAGTACTTC.

As regards this clonotype: A much larger clone lies a single base off, so this may be a read error. This chain uses TRBV6-1 with TRBJ2-1, with 7 bases that match TRBD2. Germline CDR1 MNHNS, CDR2 SASEGT. This CDR3 spans 17 amino acids. As DNA, the CDR3 is TGTGCCAGCAAGGGGCTAGCGGAACCGAGCTCCTACAATGAGCGGTTCTTC. This codes for CASKGLAEPSSYNERFF.

Ten or more counts support this clonotype. The V call is TRBV29-1, the J call TRBJ2-3, with a possible D match to TRBD2 (6 bases). Trimming removed 6 bases at V and 0 bases at J, with 16 bases between. Germline V lookup: CDR1 SQVTM, CDR2 ANQGSEA. The CDR3 has 15 residues. The CDR3 sequence: CSVELAVLSTDTQYF. Written as DNA, the CDR3 is TGCAGCGTGGAGTTAGCGGTTCTTAGCACAGATACGCAGTATTTT.